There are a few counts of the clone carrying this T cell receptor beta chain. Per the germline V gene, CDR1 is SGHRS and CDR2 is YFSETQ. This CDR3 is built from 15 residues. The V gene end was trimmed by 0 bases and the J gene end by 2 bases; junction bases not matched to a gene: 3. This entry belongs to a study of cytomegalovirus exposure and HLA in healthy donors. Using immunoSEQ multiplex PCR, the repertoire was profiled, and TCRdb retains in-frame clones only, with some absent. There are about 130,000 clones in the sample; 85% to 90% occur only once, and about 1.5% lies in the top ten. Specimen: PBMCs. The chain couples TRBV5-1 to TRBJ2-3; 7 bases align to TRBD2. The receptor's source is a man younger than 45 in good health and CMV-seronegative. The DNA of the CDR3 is TGCGCCAGCAGCTTGGGGCTAGCGGACACAGATACGCAGTATTTT. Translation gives CASSLGLADTDTQYF.